Below are 13 T cell receptor beta chains sequenced from a single sample in a study of control samples from healthy donors and cancer patients. Profiled with immunoSEQ multiplex PCR; TCRdb holds only in-frame clones, not every one. The profile covers over 150,000 clones, with around 96% appearing a single time and around 6.1% taken by the ten largest. The sample comprised blood. The receptor source for this set is a man in his forties or fifties in good health.

The chain couples TRBV2 to TRBJ2-6; D perhaps matches TRBD2 (6 bases). Deletions cut 3 bases from V and 0 bases from J, with 12 bases between. The germline V gene encodes CDR1 SNHLY and CDR2 FYNNEI. The CDR3 has 17 residues. In DNA, the CDR3 is TGTGCCAGCAGTGAGGGGTGGAGGGGCTCTGGGGCCAACGTCCTGACTTTC. This codes for CASSEGWRGSGANVLTF.

The V and J genes are TRBV2 and TRBJ2-2; 8 bases are a match to TRBD2. The CDR3 is 15 amino acids. Germline V CDR1 and CDR2: SNHLY, FYNNEI. With 6 bases clipped from V and 2 bases from J, the junction kept 5 bases outside the gene matches. The DNA of the CDR3 is TGTGCCAGCAGGTGGACTAGCCAAAACACCGGGGAGCTGTTTTTT. Amino acids: CASRWTSQNTGELFF.

The CDR3 protein is CASSSPLNYGYTF. The CDR3 nucleotides are TGTGCCAGCAGCTCGCCGTTGAACTATGGCTACACCTTC. The chain carries TRBV5-4 and TRBJ1-2, with no clear D. The length of the CDR3 is 13 residues. Germline V lookup: CDR1 SGHNT, CDR2 YYREEE (reference sequence). Trimming shortened V by 3 bases and J by 2 bases, and 8 bases separated the two germline ends.

This clone was detected once. The chain carries TRBV24-1 and TRBJ1-1; D remains ambiguous. Germline CDR1 is KGHDR and CDR2 is SFDVKD. The ends were cut back, 3 bases at V and 1 base at J, with 5 bases in the middle. The CDR3 spans 13 residues. The CDR3 bases are TGTGCCACCAGTGATCAAACGAACACTGAAGCTTTCTTT. Amino acid sequence: CATSDQTNTEAFF.

The V gene is TRBV7-2, the J gene TRBJ1-5; D not resolved. Germline CDR1 is SGHTA and CDR2 is FQGNSA. Trimming removed 2 bases at V and 4 bases at J, with 9 bases between. The CDR3 runs 14 residues. In nucleotides, the CDR3 is TGTGCCAGCAGCTTATCTGGAGCGAATCAGCCCCAGCATTTT. Translation gives CASSLSGANQPQHF.

This clone was recorded once. The same CDR3 is also encoded by other DNA sequences in this sample. V usage is TRBV18 and J usage is TRBJ1-4; D is uncertain. This CDR3 is 13 amino acids long. Germline CDR1 and CDR2: KGHSH and LQKENI. V lost 2 bases, J lost 7 bases, and 8 bases lay in between. The CDR3 is CASSPGVGEKLFF. The CDR3 DNA reads TGTGCCAGCTCACCAGGGGTTGGTGAAAAACTGTTTTTT.

This sequence joins TRBV9 and TRBJ2-5; TRBD2 aligns across 12 bases. This CDR3 spans 17 amino acids. J was trimmed by 5 bases and V by 3 bases; bases with no gene match: 11. Looked up from germline, CDR1 is SGDLS and CDR2 is YYNGEE. Here the CDR3 reads CASSASSGGASWETQYF. Written as DNA, the CDR3 is TGTGCCAGCAGCGCTTCTAGCGGGGGGGCCTCGTGGGAGACCCAGTACTTC.

The V gene is TRBV5-1, the J gene TRBJ1-6; D unresolved. The CDR3 contains 14 residues. Trimming took 3 bases from V and 8 from J, leaving 12 bases between them. Germline loops: CDR1 SGHRS, CDR2 YFSETQ. The CDR3 sequence: CASSSTSPDSPLHF. The CDR3 region has the DNA TGCGCCAGCAGCTCTACATCTCCCGATTCACCCCTCCACTTT.

This clone was detected only once. The rearrangement joins TRBV7-2 to TRBJ1-4; no firm D call. Trimming stripped 0 bases from V and 4 bases from J, with 15 bases between. The CDR3 is 17 residues long. Germline CDR1 and CDR2: SGHTA and FQGNSA. The CDR3 reads CASSLAVDSGGNEKLFF. As DNA, the CDR3 is TGTGCCAGCAGCTTAGCGGTTGACTCCGGAGGTAATGAAAAACTGTTTTTT.

The chain uses TRBV6-2 or TRBV6-3 and TRBJ2-4; 14 nucleotides agree with TRBD2. The CDR3 is 15 residues long. The germline gives CDR1 MNHEY, CDR2 SVGEGT. V lost 6 bases to trimming and J lost 8 bases; unmatched junction nucleotides: 6. CDR3: CASSQTSGGADIQYF. DNA of the CDR3: TGTGCCAGCAGCCAGACTAGCGGGGGGGCGGACATTCAGTACTTC.

The chain links TRBV6-5 to TRBJ1-1; unclear D gene. Germline CDR1 MNHEY, CDR2 SVGAGI. The CDR3 contains 13 residues. Between the trimmed V and J ends, which lost 11 bases and 1 base, there was a span of 14 bases. The CDR3 reads CASRNTPNTEAFF. CDR3 DNA sequence: TGTGCCTCCCGCAATACACCGAACACTGAAGCTTTCTTT.

V gene TRBV7-2 combines with J gene TRBJ1-1, with TRBD1 identical over 8 bases. This CDR3 comprises 16 residues. J lost 0 bases, V lost 4 bases, and 7 bases had no gene match. Looked up from germline, CDR1 is SGHTA and CDR2 is FQGNSA. The CDR3 region has the DNA TGTGCCAGCAGCTCAAGGACAGGGATAGTGAACACTGAAGCTTTCTTT. Its protein is CASSSRTGIVNTEAFF.

This chain links TRBV2 with TRBJ1-1; D remains unclear. This CDR3 is 17 amino acids long. CDR1 and CDR2 (germline): SNHLY, FYNNEI. V lost 2 bases, J lost 0 bases, and 16 bases lay in between. The DNA for the CDR3 is TGTGCCAGCAGTGAAACGGGATTGAGCCTAATGAACACTGAAGCTTTCTTT. Its protein is CASSETGLSLMNTEAFF.